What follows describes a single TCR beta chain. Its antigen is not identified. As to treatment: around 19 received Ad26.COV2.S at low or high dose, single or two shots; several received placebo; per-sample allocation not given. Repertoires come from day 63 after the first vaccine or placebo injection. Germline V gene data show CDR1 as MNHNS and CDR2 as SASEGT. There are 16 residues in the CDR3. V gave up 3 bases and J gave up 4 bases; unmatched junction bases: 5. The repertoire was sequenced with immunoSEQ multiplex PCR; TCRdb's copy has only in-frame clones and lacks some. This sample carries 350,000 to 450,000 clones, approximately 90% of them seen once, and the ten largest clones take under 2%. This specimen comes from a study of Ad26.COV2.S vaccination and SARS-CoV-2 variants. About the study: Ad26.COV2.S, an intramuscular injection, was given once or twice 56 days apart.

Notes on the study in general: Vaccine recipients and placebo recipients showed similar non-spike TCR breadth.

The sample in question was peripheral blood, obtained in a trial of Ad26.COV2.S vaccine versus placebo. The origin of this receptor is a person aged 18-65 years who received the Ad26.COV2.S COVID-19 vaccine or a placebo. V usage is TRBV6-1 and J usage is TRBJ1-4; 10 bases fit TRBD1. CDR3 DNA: TGTGCCAGCAGTGATAGACAGGGGGCGGTTAATGAAAAACTGTTTTTT. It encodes CASSDRQGAVNEKLFF.